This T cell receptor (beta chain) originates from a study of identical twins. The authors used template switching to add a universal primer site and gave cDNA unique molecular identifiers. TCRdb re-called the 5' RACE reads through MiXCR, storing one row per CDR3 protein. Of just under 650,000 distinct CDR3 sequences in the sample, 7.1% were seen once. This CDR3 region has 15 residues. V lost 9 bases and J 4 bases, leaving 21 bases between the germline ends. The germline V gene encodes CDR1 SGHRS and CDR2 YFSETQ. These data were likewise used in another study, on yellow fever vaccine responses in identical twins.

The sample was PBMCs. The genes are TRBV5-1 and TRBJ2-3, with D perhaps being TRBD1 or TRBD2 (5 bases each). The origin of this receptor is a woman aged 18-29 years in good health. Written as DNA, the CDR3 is TGCGCCACCGGGTGGGGGAACCTGGGGTCAGATACGCAGTATTTT. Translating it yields CATGWGNLGSDTQYF.